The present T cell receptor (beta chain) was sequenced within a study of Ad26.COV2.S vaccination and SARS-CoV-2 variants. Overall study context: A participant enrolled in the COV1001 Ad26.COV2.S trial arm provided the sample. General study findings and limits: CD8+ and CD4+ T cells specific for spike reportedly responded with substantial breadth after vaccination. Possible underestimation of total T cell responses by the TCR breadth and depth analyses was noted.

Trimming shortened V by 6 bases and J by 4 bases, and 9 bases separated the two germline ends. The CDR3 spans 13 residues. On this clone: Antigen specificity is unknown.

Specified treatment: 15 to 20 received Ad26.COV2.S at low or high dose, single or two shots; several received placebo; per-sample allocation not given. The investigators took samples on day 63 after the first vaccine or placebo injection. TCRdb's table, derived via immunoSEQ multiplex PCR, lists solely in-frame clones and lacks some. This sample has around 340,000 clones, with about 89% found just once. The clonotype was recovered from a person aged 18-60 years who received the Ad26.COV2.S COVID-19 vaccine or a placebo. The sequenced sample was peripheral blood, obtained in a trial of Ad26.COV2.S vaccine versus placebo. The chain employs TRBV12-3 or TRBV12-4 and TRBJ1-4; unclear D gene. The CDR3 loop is CASRKVGNEKLFF. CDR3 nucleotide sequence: TGTGCCAGCAGGAAGGTTGGTAATGAAAAACTGTTTTTT.